The rows below give T cell receptor beta chains drawn from one sample of a study of T cells in Graves' hyperthyroidism and ophthalmopathy. TCRdb processed the multiplex PCR reads anew with MiXCR; each CDR3 protein has one entry. This sample has approximately 530,000 distinct CDR3 sequences, with about a sixth found just once. The sample was blood. Source of these receptors: a woman younger than 30 with Graves' hyperthyroidism. CDR3s leave out the opening cysteine and the closing phenylalanine or tryptophan. A D gene is named only where the DNA matches it firmly.

TRBJ2-3 TRBD2 TRBV7-2 ASGLVGLAVTDTQY
TRBJ1-1 TRBD1 TRBV20-1 SARDFAGGLNTEAF
TRBJ2-7 TRBD2 TRBV20-1 SARRLAGNGQY
TRBJ1-6 NA TRBV12-3/TRBV12-4 ASGDTQGPLH
TRBJ2-3 TRBD1 TRBV29-1 SGGQGADTQY
TRBJ2-5 NA TRBV7-2 ASRVIAEETQY
TRBJ2-7 TRBD2 TRBV6-2/TRBV6-3 ASSLTSGGPYEQY
TRBJ2-1 NA TRBV24-1 ATRDQGLDNQQF
TRBJ2-7 NA TRBV10-3 AITEGQPSYEQY
TRBJ2-1 NA TRBV7-2 ASSFLSQGSFGQF
TRBJ2-7 NA TRBV5-5 ASSNLGDAYEQY
TRBJ1-5 NA TRBV6-4 ASSEVVDSNQPQH
TRBJ1-6 NA TRBV20-1 SARDGGAGFNSPLH
TRBJ1-5 NA TRBV27 ASRGTGGGNQPQH
TRBJ2-3 NA TRBV24-1 ATSDPTSKGPDTQY
TRBJ2-2 TRBD2 TRBV2 ASRRLAGAGGELF
TRBJ2-2 NA TRBV6-2/TRBV6-3 ASSPPGDPNTGELF
TRBJ2-1 TRBD2 TRBV24-1 ATSDRGLAVPYNEQF
TRBJ2-2 TRBD2 TRBV2 ASKGPGLSNTGELF
TRBJ2-7 TRBD2 TRBV4-1 ASSQLAGVSEQY
TRBJ2-1 NA TRBV2 AQSGGDEQF
TRBJ1-2 NA TRBV9 ASSVEGATNYGYT
TRBJ1-2 TRBD1 TRBV12-3/TRBV12-4 ASSTGVGYT
TRBJ1-2 NA TRBV6-5 ASSYSKGGSGNGYT
TRBJ2-5 NA TRBV6-9 ASSRQFKETQY
TRBJ1-2 TRBD1 TRBV9 AGSSAGGYGYT
TRBJ2-1 TRBD1 TRBV7-8 ASSFRGRLDEQF
TRBJ2-1 NA TRBV6-1 ASTSRQANEQF
TRBJ2-3 TRBD2 TRBV19 ASSMVPAGGQDTQY
TRBJ1-5 NA TRBV2 ASSGPLPHQTQH
TRBJ2-7 NA TRBV6-1 ASSTGQTTYEQY
TRBJ2-7 NA TRBV10-3 AISESITTATYEQY
TRBJ2-3 NA TRBV3-1 ASSTPGETQY
TRBJ1-5 NA TRBV20-1 SARVGYNQPQH
TRBJ2-1 NA TRBV12-3/TRBV12-4 ASSPLRGEQF